This T cell receptor beta chain derives from a study of early T cells in non-severe SARS-CoV-2 infection. About the research overall: Unpaired chains resulted from sequencing bulk RNA of unsorted whole blood. General study points: A preference for anti-spike CD8 responses marked VDJdb matching, which missed private and CD4 specificities.

The V end was cut by 1 base, the J end by 9 bases, with 9 bases between. The CDR3 covers 12 residues. The germline CDR1 and CDR2 sequences are KGHSH and LQKENI. Attachment of unique molecular identifiers to individual cDNA molecules was performed. Each CDR3 protein is one row after TCRdb ran MiXCR on the 5' RACE reads. The data show some 77,000 distinct CDR3 sequences, 9.5% to 15% seen once. To note about this clonotype: The antigen remains undetermined.

The receptor was isolated from an adult who was a healthcare worker with PCR-confirmed SARS-CoV-2 infection or an uninfected control (not recorded which). The donor label of this sample is uncertain. This material consisted of whole blood, taken at baseline. This chain links TRBV18 with TRBJ1-2, with D perhaps TRBD1 (5 bases). This CDR3 is CASSPRRGRYTF. Written as DNA, the CDR3 is TGTGCCAGCTCACCACGGAGGGGCCGCTACACCTTC.